This TCR beta chain stems from a study of early T cells in non-severe SARS-CoV-2 infection. At the level of the study: The sequenced material was bulk RNA from unsorted whole blood, and its chains were unpaired.

Unique molecular identifiers were added to individual cDNA molecules. TCRdb itself ran the 5' RACE reads through MiXCR, one entry per CDR3 protein. Of over 45,000 distinct CDR3 sequences in the sample, roughly 5.9% are singletons; the top ten hold approximately 4.1%. Findings and caveats of the study: Reliance on VDJdb matching favored anti-spike CD8 responses; private and CD4 specificities were missed.

The CDR3 is made up of 15 amino acids. Germline V gene lookup returns CDR1 LNHDA and CDR2 SQIVND (reference sequence). With V trimmed by 3 bases and J by 3 bases, 3 bases remained unmatched. With regard to this clonotype: Its antigen is as yet unknown.

This chain uses TRBV19 with TRBJ2-1, with 9 bases lining up with TRBD2. This sequence originates from an adult who was a healthcare worker with PCR-confirmed SARS-CoV-2 infection or an uninfected control (not recorded which). The sequenced sample was whole blood. The CDR3 region has the DNA TGTGCCAGTAGTATGGCGGGGGGGGTCTACAATGAGCAGTTCTTC. Protein: CASSMAGGVYNEQFF.